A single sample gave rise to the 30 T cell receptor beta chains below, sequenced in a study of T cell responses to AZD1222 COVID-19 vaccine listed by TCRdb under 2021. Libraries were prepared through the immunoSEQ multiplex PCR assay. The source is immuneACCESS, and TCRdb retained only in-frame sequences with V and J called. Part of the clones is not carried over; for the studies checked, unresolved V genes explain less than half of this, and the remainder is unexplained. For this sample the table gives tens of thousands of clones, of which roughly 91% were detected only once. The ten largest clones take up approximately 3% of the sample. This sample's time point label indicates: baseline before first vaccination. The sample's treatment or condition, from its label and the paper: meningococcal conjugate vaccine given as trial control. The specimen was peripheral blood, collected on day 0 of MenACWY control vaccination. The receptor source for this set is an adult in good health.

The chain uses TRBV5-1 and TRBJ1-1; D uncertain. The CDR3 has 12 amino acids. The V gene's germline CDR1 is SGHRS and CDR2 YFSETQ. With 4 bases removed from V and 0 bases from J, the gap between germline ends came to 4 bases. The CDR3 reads CASSLLNTEAFF. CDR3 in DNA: TGCGCCAGCAGCCTGCTGAACACTGAAGCTTTCTTT.

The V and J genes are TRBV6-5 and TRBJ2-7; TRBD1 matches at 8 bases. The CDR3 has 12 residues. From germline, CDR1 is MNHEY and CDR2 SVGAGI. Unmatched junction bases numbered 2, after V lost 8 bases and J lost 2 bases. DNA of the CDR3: TGTGCCAGCGTGGACAGGGCCTACGAGCAGTACTTC. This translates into CASVDRAYEQYF.

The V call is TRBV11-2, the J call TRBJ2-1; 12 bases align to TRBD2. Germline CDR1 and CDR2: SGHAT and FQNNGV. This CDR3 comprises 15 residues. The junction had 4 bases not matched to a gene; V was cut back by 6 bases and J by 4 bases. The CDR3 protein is CASRHLAGGYNEQFF. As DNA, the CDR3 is TGTGCCAGCAGACACCTAGCGGGGGGGTACAATGAGCAGTTCTTC.

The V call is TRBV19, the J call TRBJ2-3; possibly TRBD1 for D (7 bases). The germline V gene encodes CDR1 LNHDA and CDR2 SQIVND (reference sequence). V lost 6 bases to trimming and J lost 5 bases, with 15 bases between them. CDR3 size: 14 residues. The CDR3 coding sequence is TGTGCCAGTAGAACCCGACAGGGACTAGATACGCAGTATTTT. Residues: CASRTRQGLDTQYF.

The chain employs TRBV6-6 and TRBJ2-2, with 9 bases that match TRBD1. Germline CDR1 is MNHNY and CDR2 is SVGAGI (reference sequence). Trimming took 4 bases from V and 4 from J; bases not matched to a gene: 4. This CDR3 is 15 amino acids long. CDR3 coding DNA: TGTGCCAGCAGTTGGCCGGGACAGGGCACCGGGGAGCTGTTTTTT. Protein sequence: CASSWPGQGTGELFF.

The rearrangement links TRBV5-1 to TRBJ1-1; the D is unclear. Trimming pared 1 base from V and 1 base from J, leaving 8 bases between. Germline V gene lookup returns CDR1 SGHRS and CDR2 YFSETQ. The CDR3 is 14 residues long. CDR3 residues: CASSLNAENTEAFF. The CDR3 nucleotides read TGCGCCAGCAGCTTGAACGCAGAGAACACTGAAGCTTTCTTT. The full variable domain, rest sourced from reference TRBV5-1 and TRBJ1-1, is KAGVTQTPRYLIKTRGQQVTLSCSPISGHRSVSWYQQTPGQGLQFLFEYFSETQRNKGNFPGRFSGRQFSNSRSEMNVSTLELGDSALYLCASSLNAENTEAFFGQGTRLTVV.

CDR3 bases: TGTGCCAGCAGCCTCGACAGTGAAGCTTTCTTT. It codes for CASSLDSEAFF. V usage is TRBV3-1 (or the pseudogene TRBV3-2) and J usage is TRBJ1-1, with D possibly being TRBD1 (5 bases). The germline gives CDR1 LGHDT, CDR2 YNNKEL (reference sequence). Trimming pared 4 bases from V and 7 bases from J, leaving 7 bases between. CDR3 size: 11 residues.

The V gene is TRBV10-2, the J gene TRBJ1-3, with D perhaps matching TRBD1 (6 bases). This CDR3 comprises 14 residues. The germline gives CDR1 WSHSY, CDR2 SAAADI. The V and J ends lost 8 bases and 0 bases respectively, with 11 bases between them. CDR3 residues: CASGDTSSGNTIYF. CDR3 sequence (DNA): TGCGCCAGCGGGGACACGAGCTCTGGAAACACCATATATTTT.

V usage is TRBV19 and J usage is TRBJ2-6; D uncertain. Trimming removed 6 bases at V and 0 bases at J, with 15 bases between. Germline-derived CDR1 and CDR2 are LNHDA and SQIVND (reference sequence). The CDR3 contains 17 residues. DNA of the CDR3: TGTGCCAGTAGCTTATGGGCGGCCGCCTCTGGGGCCAACGTCCTGACTTTC. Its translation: CASSLWAAASGANVLTF.

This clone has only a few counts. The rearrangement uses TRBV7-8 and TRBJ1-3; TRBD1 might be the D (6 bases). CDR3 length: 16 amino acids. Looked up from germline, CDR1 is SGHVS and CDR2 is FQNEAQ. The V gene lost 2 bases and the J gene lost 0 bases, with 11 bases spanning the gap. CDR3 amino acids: CASSLPGASSGNTIYF. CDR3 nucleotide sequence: TGTGCCAGCAGCTTACCAGGGGCCAGCTCTGGAAACACCATATATTTT.

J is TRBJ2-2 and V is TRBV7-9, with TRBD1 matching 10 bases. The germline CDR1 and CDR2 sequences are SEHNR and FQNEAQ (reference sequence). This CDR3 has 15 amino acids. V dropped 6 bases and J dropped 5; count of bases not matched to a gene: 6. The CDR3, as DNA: TGTGCCAGCAGGGCTGGGACAGGGGTGACCGGGGAGCTGTTTTTT. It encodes CASRAGTGVTGELFF.

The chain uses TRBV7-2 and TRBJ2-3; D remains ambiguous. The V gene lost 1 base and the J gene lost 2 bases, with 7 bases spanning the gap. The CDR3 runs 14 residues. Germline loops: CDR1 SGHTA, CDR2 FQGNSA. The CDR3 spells CASSLDRYTDTQYF. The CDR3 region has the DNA TGTGCCAGCAGCTTAGACAGATACACAGATACGCAGTATTTT. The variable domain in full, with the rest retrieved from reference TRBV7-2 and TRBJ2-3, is GAGVSQSPSNKVTEKGKDVELRCDPISGHTALYWYRQSLGQGLEFLIYFQGNSAPDKSGLPSDRFSAERTGGSVSTLTIQRTQQEDSAVYLCASSLDRYTDTQYFGPGTRLTVL.

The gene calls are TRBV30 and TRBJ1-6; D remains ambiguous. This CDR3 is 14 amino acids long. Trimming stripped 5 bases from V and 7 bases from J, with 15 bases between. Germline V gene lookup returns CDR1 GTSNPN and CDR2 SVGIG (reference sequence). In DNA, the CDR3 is TGTGCCTGGGATCCCTTGGTGGGGAATTCACCCCTCCACTTT. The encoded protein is CAWDPLVGNSPLHF.

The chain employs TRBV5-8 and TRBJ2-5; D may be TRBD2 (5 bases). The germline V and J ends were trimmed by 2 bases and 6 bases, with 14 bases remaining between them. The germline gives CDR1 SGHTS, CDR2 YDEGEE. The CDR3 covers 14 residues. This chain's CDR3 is CASSLFSRRQTQYF. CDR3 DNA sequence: TGTGCCAGCAGCTTATTTTCTAGGAGGCAGACCCAGTACTTC.

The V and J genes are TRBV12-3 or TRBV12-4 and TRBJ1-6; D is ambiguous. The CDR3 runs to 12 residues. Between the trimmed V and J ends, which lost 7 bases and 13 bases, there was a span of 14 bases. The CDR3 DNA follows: TGTGCCAGCACCTACCCCGGATATCCCCTCCACTTT. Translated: CASTYPGYPLHF.

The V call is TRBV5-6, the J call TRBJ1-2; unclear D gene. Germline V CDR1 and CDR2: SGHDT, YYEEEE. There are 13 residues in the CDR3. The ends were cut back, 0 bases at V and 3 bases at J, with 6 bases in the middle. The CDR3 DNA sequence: TGTGCCAGCAGCTTGGGGGCGCACTATGGCTACACCTTC. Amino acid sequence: CASSLGAHYGYTF.

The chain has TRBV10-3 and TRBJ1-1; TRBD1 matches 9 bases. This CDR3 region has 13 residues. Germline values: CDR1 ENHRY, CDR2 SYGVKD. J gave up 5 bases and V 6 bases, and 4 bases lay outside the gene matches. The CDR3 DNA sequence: TGTGCCATCAGCGGACAGGGGAAAACTGAAGCTTTCTTT. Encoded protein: CAISGQGKTEAFF.

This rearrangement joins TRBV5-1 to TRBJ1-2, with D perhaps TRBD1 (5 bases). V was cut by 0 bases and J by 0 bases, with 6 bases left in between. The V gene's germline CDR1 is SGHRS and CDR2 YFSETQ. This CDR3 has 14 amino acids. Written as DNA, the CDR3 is TGCGCCAGCAGCTTGGGACAGTCTAACTATGGCTACACCTTC. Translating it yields CASSLGQSNYGYTF.

This chain's CDR3 is CASTESNQPQHF. The CDR3 nucleotides are TGTGCCAGCACCGAAAGCAATCAGCCCCAGCATTTT. The chain links TRBV28 to TRBJ1-5; D ambiguous. V was cut by 7 bases and J by 1 base, with 5 bases left in between. This CDR3 spans 12 amino acids. Per germline, CDR1 MDHEN and CDR2 SYDVKM.

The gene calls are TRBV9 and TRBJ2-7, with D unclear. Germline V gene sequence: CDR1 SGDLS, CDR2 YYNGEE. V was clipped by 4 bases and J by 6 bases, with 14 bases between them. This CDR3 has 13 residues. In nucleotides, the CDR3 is TGTGCCAGCAGCCCCTCGGCAGGCTCCGAGCAGTACTTC. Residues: CASSPSAGSEQYF.

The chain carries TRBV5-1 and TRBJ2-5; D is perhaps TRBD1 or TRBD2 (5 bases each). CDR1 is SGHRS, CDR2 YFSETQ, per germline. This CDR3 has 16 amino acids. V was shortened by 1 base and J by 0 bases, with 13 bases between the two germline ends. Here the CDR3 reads CASSLYGRGDQETQYF. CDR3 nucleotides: TGCGCCAGCAGCTTGTACGGCCGAGGGGACCAAGAGACCCAGTACTTC.

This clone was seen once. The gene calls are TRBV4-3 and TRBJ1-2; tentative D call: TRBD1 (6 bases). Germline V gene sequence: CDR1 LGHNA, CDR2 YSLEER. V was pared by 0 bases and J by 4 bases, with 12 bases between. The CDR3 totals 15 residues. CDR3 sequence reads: CASSQDAGATYGYTF. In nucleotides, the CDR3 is TGCGCCAGCAGCCAAGATGCGGGGGCGACCTATGGCTACACCTTC.

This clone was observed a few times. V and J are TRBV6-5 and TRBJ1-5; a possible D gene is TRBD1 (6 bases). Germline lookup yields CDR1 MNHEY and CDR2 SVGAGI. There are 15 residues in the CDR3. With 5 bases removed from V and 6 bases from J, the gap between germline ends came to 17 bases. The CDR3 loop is CASSPFLQGGQPQHF. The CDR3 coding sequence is TGTGCCAGCAGTCCATTTTTACAGGGCGGTCAGCCCCAGCATTTT.

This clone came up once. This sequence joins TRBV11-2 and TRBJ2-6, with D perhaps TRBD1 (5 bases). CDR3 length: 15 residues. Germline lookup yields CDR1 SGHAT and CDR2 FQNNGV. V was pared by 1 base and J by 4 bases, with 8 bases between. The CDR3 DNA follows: TGTGCCAGCAGCTTAGTCAGGGCCGGGGCCAACGTCCTGACTTTC. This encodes CASSLVRAGANVLTF.

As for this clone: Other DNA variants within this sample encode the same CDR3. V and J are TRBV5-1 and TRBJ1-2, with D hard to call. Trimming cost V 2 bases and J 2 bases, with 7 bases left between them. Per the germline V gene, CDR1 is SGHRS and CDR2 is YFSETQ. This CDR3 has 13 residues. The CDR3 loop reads CASSLTANYGYTF. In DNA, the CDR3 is TGCGCCAGCAGCTTAACAGCGAACTATGGCTACACCTTC. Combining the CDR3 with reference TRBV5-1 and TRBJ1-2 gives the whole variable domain KAGVTQTPRYLIKTRGQQVTLSCSPISGHRSVSWYQQTPGQGLQFLFEYFSETQRNKGNFPGRFSGRQFSNSRSEMNVSTLELGDSALYLCASSLTANYGYTFGSGTRLTVV.

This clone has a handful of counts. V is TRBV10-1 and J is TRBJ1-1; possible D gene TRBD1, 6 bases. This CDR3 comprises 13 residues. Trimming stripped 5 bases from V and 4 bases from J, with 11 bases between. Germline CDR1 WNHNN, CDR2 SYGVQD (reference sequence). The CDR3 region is CASSRARGTEAFF. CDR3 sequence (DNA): TGCGCCAGCAGTCGGGCCAGGGGCACTGAAGCTTTCTTT.

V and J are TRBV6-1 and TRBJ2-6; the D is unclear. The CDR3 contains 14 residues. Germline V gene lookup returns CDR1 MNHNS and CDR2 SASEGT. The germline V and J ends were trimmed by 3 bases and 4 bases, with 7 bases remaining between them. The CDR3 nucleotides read TGTGCCAGCAGTGATTGGGGAGGGGCCAACGTCCTGACTTTC. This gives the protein CASSDWGGANVLTF.

The chain's CDR3 is CASSFTLAYNSPLHF. CDR3 DNA sequence: TGTGCCAGCAGCTTTACCCTGGCCTATAATTCACCCCTCCACTTT. The V gene is TRBV7-8, the J gene TRBJ1-6, with D uncertain. The CDR3 is 15 amino acids. CDR1 is SGHVS, CDR2 FQNEAQ, per germline. The germline V and J ends were trimmed by 3 bases and 2 bases, with 8 bases remaining between them. Drawing the rest from reference TRBV7-8 and TRBJ1-6, the complete variable domain is GAGVSQSPRYKVAKRGQDVALRCDPISGHVSLFWYQQALGQGPEFLTYFQNEAQLDKSGLPSDRFFAERPEGSVSTLKIQRTQQEDSAVYLCASSFTLAYNSPLHFGNGTRLTVT.

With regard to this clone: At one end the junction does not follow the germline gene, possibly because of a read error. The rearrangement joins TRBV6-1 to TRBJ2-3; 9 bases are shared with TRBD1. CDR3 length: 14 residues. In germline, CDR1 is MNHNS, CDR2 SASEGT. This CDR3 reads CASSEDRGTDTQYF. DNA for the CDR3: TGTGCCAGCAGTGAGGACAGGGGCACCGATACGCAGTATTTT.

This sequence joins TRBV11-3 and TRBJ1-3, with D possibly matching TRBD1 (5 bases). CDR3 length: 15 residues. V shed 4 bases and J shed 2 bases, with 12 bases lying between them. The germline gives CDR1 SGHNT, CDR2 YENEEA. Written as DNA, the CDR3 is TGTGCCAGCAGCTCAACTTGGGGGACTGGAAACACCATATATTTT. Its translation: CASSSTWGTGNTIYF.